Below are 9 T cell receptor beta chains sequenced from a single sample in a study of technical replicates of blood from a handful of donors. This table comes from immunoSEQ multiplex PCR, and its TCRdb copy is limited to in-frame clones, with some not included. This sample has approximately 84,000 clones; 95% to 98% occur once, and the top ten carry approximately 0.15%. Sequenced material: T cells isolated from PBMCs. Source of these receptors: a human donor in good health.

This rearrangement joins TRBV6-6 to TRBJ2-2; D remains unclear. This CDR3 contains 14 residues. V lost 8 bases and J 6 bases, leaving 16 bases between the germline ends. Looked up from germline, CDR1 is MNHNY and CDR2 is SVGAGI (reference sequence). The CDR3 DNA reads as TGTGCCAGCCGATCTCCTCTAGGTGCCGGGGAGCTGTTTTTT. Protein product: CASRSPLGAGELFF.

The rearrangement joins TRBV4-1 to TRBJ2-7, with unresolved D. Germline V gene lookup returns CDR1 MGHRA and CDR2 YSYEKL. This CDR3 contains 15 residues. Trimming took 0 bases from V and 6 from J, leaving 15 bases between them. The CDR3 DNA follows: TGCGCCAGCAGCCAAGATTATCGCTCTGCAGGCGAGCAGTACTTC. It translates to CASSQDYRSAGEQYF.

V usage is TRBV23-1 and J usage is TRBJ1-5, with 11 bases fitting TRBD1. TRBV23-1 is filed as an ORF, its function uncertain. This CDR3 is 15 amino acids long. Losses at the gene ends were 0 bases for V and 9 bases for J; bases not matched to a gene: 4. The CDR3 DNA reads TGCGCCAGCAGTCAATCCGGACAGGGGGCACTGCCCCAGCATTTT. This codes for CASSQSGQGALPQHF.

The CDR3 protein is CASSSRTTGMVLGNTEAFF. CDR3 DNA sequence: TGTGCCAGCTCCTCGAGAACCACAGGGATGGTGTTGGGGAACACTGAAGCTTTCTTT. The chain is built from TRBV14 and TRBJ1-1; a possible D gene is TRBD1 (6 bases). This CDR3 comprises 19 residues. CDR1 is SGHDN and CDR2 is FVKESK in the germline V gene. The V gene lost 8 bases and the J gene lost 1 base, with 29 bases spanning the gap.

The V call is TRBV7-8, the J call TRBJ2-1, with 8 positions matching TRBD1. The germline V gene has CDR1 SGHVS and CDR2 FQNEAQ. Trimming cost V 8 bases and J 6 bases; bases outside gene matches: 9. The CDR3 contains 14 residues. The DNA for the CDR3 is TGTGCCAGCGGACCGGGACAGGTGCTCAATGAGCAGTTCTTC. Residues: CASGPGQVLNEQFF.

The chain has TRBV28 and TRBJ2-7; D possibly corresponds to TRBD1 (5 bases). The CDR3 consists of 12 residues. V lost 0 bases and J 6 bases, leaving 6 bases between the germline ends. CDR1 and CDR2 from the germline V gene are MDHEN and SYDVKM. The CDR3 here is CASSLWGREQYF. As DNA, the CDR3 is TGTGCCAGCAGTTTATGGGGGCGCGAGCAGTACTTC.

This sequence joins TRBV6-5 and TRBJ1-1; D gene ambiguous. Germline V lookup: CDR1 MNHEY, CDR2 SVGAGI. Deletions cut 1 base from V and 3 bases from J, with 12 bases between. The CDR3 totals 15 residues. DNA of the CDR3: TGTGCCAGCAGTTACTGGAGGGAGTGGGACACTGAAGCTTTCTTT. Translated, it gives CASSYWREWDTEAFF.

In its sample, this clone was seen once. This chain connects TRBV11-3 to TRBJ1-4, with 11 bases aligning to TRBD1. Germline assignment: CDR1 SGHNT and CDR2 YENEEA. J lost 8 bases, V lost 3 bases, and 8 bases had no gene match. CDR3 size: 16 residues. The chain's CDR3 is CASSFRGQGAREKLFF. CDR3 DNA: TGTGCCAGCAGCTTCCGTGGACAGGGGGCGCGGGAAAAACTGTTTTTT.

V gene TRBV7-7 combines with J gene TRBJ1-5, with no clear D. There are 16 residues in the CDR3. Germline V gene sequence: CDR1 SSHAT, CDR2 FNYEAQ (reference sequence). Trimming shortened V by 7 bases and J by 4 bases, and 20 bases separated the two germline ends. The CDR3 bases are TGTGCCAGCACCCATAGTTTCGGGGTTGGTAATCAGCCCCAGCATTTT. Its translation is CASTHSFGVGNQPQHF.